The 6 T cell receptor beta chains below were found in one sample sequenced in a study of blood T cells in healthy people across ages. Together with a sample-barcoded 5' primer, a J-beta primer mix was included in a second PCR lasting about 7 to 12 cycles. TCRdb re-called the 5' RACE reads with MiXCR, one entry per CDR3 protein. The sample lists about 720,000 distinct CDR3 sequences, 25% seen once, with approximately 4% in the top ten. In addition, the sample was reused for a study of T cells of mothers and their children.

The sample consisted of blood. These TCRs come from a boy younger than 18 in good health.

A few counts support this clonotype. This sequence joins TRBV6-2 or TRBV6-3 and TRBJ2-3, with D perhaps matching TRBD1 or TRBD2 (6 bases each). The V end lost 4 bases, the J end lost 9 bases, and 23 bases lay between the germline ends. This CDR3 region has 16 residues. Germline assignment: CDR1 MNHEY and CDR2 SVGEGT. The DNA of the CDR3 is TGTGCCAGCAGTTCAAAGAGGGGGACTCCCAAGCAAACGCAGTATTTT. The encoded protein is CASSSKRGTPKQTQYF.

This chain links TRBV28 with TRBJ1-1, with D possibly matching TRBD1 (6 bases). The germline gives CDR1 MDHEN, CDR2 SYDVKM. V shed 8 bases and J shed 6 bases, with 22 bases lying between them. CDR3 length: 15 residues. In nucleotides, the CDR3 is TGTGCCAGCGGCCTAACAGGGAAGGGGTCGGCTGAAGCTTTCTTT. Its translation: CASGLTGKGSAEAFF.

This clonotype has a count of ten or more. One end of the junction varies from germline; a read error may be responsible. V usage is TRBV7-6 and J usage is TRBJ2-7; TRBD1 matches 11 bases. Germline V gene lookup returns CDR1 SGHVS and CDR2 FNYEAQ. The CDR3 extends over 15 amino acids. This CDR3 is CASSLVGQGAYEQYF. CDR3 sequence (DNA): TGTGCCAGCAGTTTAGTGGGACAGGGGGCCTACGAGCAGTACTTC.

The J gene is TRBJ1-2, the V gene TRBV28; D gene uncertain. The germline V gene has CDR1 MDHEN and CDR2 SYDVKM. This CDR3 is 15 amino acids long. V lost 3 bases and J 0 bases, leaving 11 bases between the germline ends. Here the CDR3 reads CASSFRQRANYGYTF. DNA of the CDR3: TGTGCCAGCAGTTTCCGGCAAAGGGCTAACTATGGCTACACCTTC.

This clonotype has a handful of counts. The CDR3 region is CGLEVTNMNTEAFF. The CDR3 coding sequence is TGCGGCCTAGAGGTGACAAACATGAACACTGAAGCTTTCTTT. The chain recombines TRBV20-1 with TRBJ1-1; D unresolved. Germline CDR1 reads DFQATT; CDR2 reads SNEGSKA (reference sequence). This CDR3 contains 14 residues.

This clonotype was detected only a few times. V is TRBV5-1 and J is TRBJ1-3, with no clear D. Germline V lookup: CDR1 SGHRS, CDR2 YFSETQ. This CDR3 is built from 19 residues. V was cut by 2 bases and J by 0 bases, with 21 bases left in between. CDR3 loop: CASSFGKTDGRYSGNTIYF. The CDR3 DNA follows: TGCGCCAGCAGCTTTGGAAAGACGGACGGACGATACTCTGGAAACACCATATATTTT. The variable domain in full, with the rest retrieved from reference TRBV5-1 and TRBJ1-3, is KAGVTQTPRYLIKTRGQQVTLSCSPISGHRSVSWYQQTPGQGLQFLFEYFSETQRNKGNFPGRFSGRQFSNSRSEMNVSTLELGDSALYLCASSFGKTDGRYSGNTIYFGEGSWLTVV.